A selection of T cell receptor beta chains follows, all from one sample in a study of blood T cell repertoires in COVID-19. The table came from immunoSEQ multiplex PCR; TCRdb's copy has only in-frame clones and leaves some out. The table lists more than 85,000 clones, roughly 80% of them singletons, with about 20% in the top ten. Specimen: peripheral blood. All receptors come from an older woman with acute or convalescent COVID-19. CDR3s include the opening cysteine and the closing phenylalanine or tryptophan. D genes are given only for firm matches. The size of a clone is reported for some rows only, either as once, few or many, or as a class for expanded clones.

clone_size j_call d_call v_call cdr3_nt cdr3_aa
- TRBJ1-6 - TRBV6-1 TGTGCCAGCAGTGAAGTAGGACAGCATTCACCCCTCCACTTT CASSEVGQHSPLHF
- TRBJ1-3 TRBD1 TRBV28 TGTGCCAGCCCACCTGCGGGACAGGGCTCTGGAAACACCATATATTTT CASPPAGQGSGNTIYF
- TRBJ1-1 TRBD1 TRBV15 TGTGCCACCAGAACAGGGGCGGTCGCTGAAGCTTTCTTT CATRTGAVAEAFF
- TRBJ1-4 - TRBV19 TGTGCCAGTGGCCAGGGTGAAAAACTGTTTTTT CASGQGEKLFF
- TRBJ1-2 TRBD1 TRBV6-2/TRBV6-3 TGTGCCAGCAGTTACTCAAACAGGGGCGGCTACACCTTC CASSYSNRGGYTF
- TRBJ1-2 - TRBV27 TGTGCCAGCAGTTTAGGCGCAGGGATGAGGAACTATGGCTACACCTTC CASSLGAGMRNYGYTF
- TRBJ2-1 TRBD2 TRBV3-1/TRBV3-2 TGTGCCAGCAGCCCGTATAGCGGGGGACCCTACAATGAGCAGTTCTTC CASSPYSGGPYNEQFF
- TRBJ2-1 TRBD2 TRBV3-1/TRBV3-2 TGTGCCAGCAGCCCTAGCGGGAGGGCCTCGAATGAGCAGTTCTTC CASSPSGRASNEQFF
- TRBJ2-7 TRBD1 TRBV7-8 TGTGCCAGCAGCTTAGCGGGACAGACCTCCTACGAGCAGTACTTC CASSLAGQTSYEQYF
- TRBJ1-2 TRBD1 TRBV19 TGTGCCAGTAGTCTCCCCGGGACAGGAGACTATGGCTACACCTTC CASSLPGTGDYGYTF
- TRBJ1-6 - TRBV28 TGTGCCAGCACATGGGGCCGGGACAATAATTCACCCCTCCACTTT CASTWGRDNNSPLHF
- TRBJ2-2 - TRBV18 TGTGCCAGCTCACCACCCGGCACCTCGGGGTTCGGGGAGCTGTTTTTT CASSPPGTSGFGELFF
- TRBJ2-3 - TRBV5-1 TGCGCCAGCAGCTTATATCGGGGGTCCACAGATACGCAGTATTTT CASSLYRGSTDTQYF
- TRBJ2-5 TRBD2 TRBV15 TGTGCCACCAGCAGAGATCCTAGCGGGGGGCCAGAGACCCAGTACTTC CATSRDPSGGPETQYF
few TRBJ2-7 TRBD2 TRBV4-1 TGCGCCAGCAGCCAAAACCCAGCGGGGCCCTACGAGCAGTACTTC CASSQNPAGPYEQYF
few TRBJ1-2 - TRBV19 TGTGCCAGTAGTATAACAACCAACTATGGCTACACCTTC CASSITTNYGYTF
medium-sized TRBJ1-2 - TRBV25-1 TGTGCCAGCAGCGCCTCGGAGGGAAGAGGCTACACCTTC CASSASEGRGYTF
- TRBJ2-4 TRBD2 TRBV5-1 TGCGCCAGCAGCCCGCTCGGGGGGGCGGGGGAAAACATTCAGTACTTC CASSPLGGAGENIQYF
once TRBJ2-4 TRBD1 TRBV18 TGTGCCAGCTCACCGCTCGGGACAGGGACCGCACTAGCCAAAAACATTCAGTACTTC CASSPLGTGTALAKNIQYF
- TRBJ2-3 - TRBV10-2 TGCGCCAGCAGGTACAGGGCAGATACGCAGTATTTT CASRYRADTQYF
- TRBJ2-7 TRBD2 TRBV10-3 TGTGCCATCAGTGACCCTAGCGGGATAACCTACGAGCAGTACTTC CAISDPSGITYEQYF
- TRBJ2-7 - TRBV6-2/TRBV6-3 TGTGCCAGCAGTTATCGAGGCGGGATTAAGTCCTACGAGCAGTACTTC CASSYRGGIKSYEQYF
few TRBJ2-7 - TRBV30 TGTGCCTGGAGTCCAGATGCCTACGAGCAGTACTTC CAWSPDAYEQYF
- TRBJ1-6 - TRBV18 TGTGCCAGCTCACCCCAGGGGCCTCAGGGGTCCTATAATTCACCCCTCCACTTT CASSPQGPQGSYNSPLHF
- TRBJ1-5 TRBD1 TRBV28 TGTGCCAGCAGCCCCACGGCCAGACAGGGGGCCGGTCAGCCCCAGCATTTT CASSPTARQGAGQPQHF
- TRBJ1-1 TRBD1 TRBV11-2 TGTGCCAGCAGCCCACAGGGGGCCGGGAGCACTGAAGCTTTCTTT CASSPQGAGSTEAFF
once TRBJ1-5 TRBD1 TRBV28 TGTGCCAGCAGTTTATCCGACAGGGGCCATCAGCCCCAGCATTTT CASSLSDRGHQPQHF
- TRBJ1-4 - TRBV6-5 TGTGCCAGCAGTTACCGGTCAGACGTCGGGATAAAACTGTTTTTT CASSYRSDVGIKLFF
- TRBJ2-7 - TRBV11-3 TGTGCCAGCAGCTTATTCGGTCGGGAGTCGGACGAGCAGTACTTC CASSLFGRESDEQYF
- TRBJ1-1 - TRBV28 - CASSFGPGFEAFF
- TRBJ2-7 TRBD2 TRBV19 TGTGCCAGTAGTCCCCTTAGCGGGGGGGCCCACGAGCAGTACTTC CASSPLSGGAHEQYF
- TRBJ2-7 TRBD2 TRBV28 TGTGCCAGCACCTCCCCTAGCGGGGGGACCTACGAGCAGTACTTC CASTSPSGGTYEQYF
- TRBJ1-6 - TRBV2 TGTGCCAGCACCGCCGGTTCACCCCTCCACTTT CASTAGSPLHF
- TRBJ2-2 TRBD2 TRBV7-9 TGTGCCAGCAGTTCAACGACTAGCGGGAAAGTCGGGGAGCTGTTTTTT CASSSTTSGKVGELFF
- TRBJ1-4 - TRBV28 TGTGCCAGCAGCCCCGACAGGAAGACCAATGAAAAACTGTTTTTT CASSPDRKTNEKLFF
- TRBJ1-5 - TRBV7-2 TGTGCCAGCAGCCCCGGAGCGGATCAGCCCCAGCATTTT CASSPGADQPQHF
- TRBJ1-1 - TRBV29-1 TGCAGCGTTGGTCCAGGTGTAGAAGCTTTCTTT CSVGPGVEAFF
- TRBJ2-7 - TRBV3-1/TRBV3-2 TGTGCCAGCAGCCAAGATGGGCTTTCCCACGAGCAGTACTTC CASSQDGLSHEQYF
- TRBJ1-5 - TRBV30 TGTGCCTGGAGTACACAGGACGCACAGCCCCAGCATTTT CAWSTQDAQPQHF
- TRBJ1-1 TRBD1 TRBV5-6 TGTGCCAGCAGCCCGACCTACAGGGGAGGAACTGAAGCTTTCTTT CASSPTYRGGTEAFF
- TRBJ2-3 TRBD1 TRBV28 TGTGCCAGCAGTCCAACTCGGACAGGGGGCACAGATACGCAGTATTTT CASSPTRTGGTDTQYF
- TRBJ2-3 TRBD1 TRBV4-1 TGCGCCAGCAGCCCCCTTCAGGGGGTCACAGATACGCAGTATTTT CASSPLQGVTDTQYF
- TRBJ2-1 - TRBV9 TGTGCCAGCAGCGAGGAGCGGGTCCCCTACAATGAGCAGTTCTTC CASSEERVPYNEQFF
- TRBJ1-1 - TRBV5-1 TGCGCCAGCAGCTTTCAGGGAATAAACACTGAAGCTTTCTTT CASSFQGINTEAFF
- TRBJ2-7 TRBD2 TRBV7-3 TGTGCCAGCAGCTCCTCGCCGGGACTAGCTTCCGAGCAGTACTTC CASSSSPGLASEQYF
- TRBJ2-7 TRBD1 TRBV6-5 TGTGCCAGCATCAGGACAGGGACCTCCTACGAGCAGTACTTC CASIRTGTSYEQYF
few TRBJ1-5 TRBD1 TRBV28 TGTGCCAGCAGTTGGGGTACAAGGAGGGGGCGTAAGAATCAGCCCCAGCATTTT CASSWGTRRGRKNQPQHF
- TRBJ2-2 TRBD1 TRBV5-8 TGTGCCAGCAGGGGCTCCGGGACAGGGTACACCGGGGAGCTGTTTTTT CASRGSGTGYTGELFF
- TRBJ1-4 TRBD1 TRBV15 TGTGCCACCAGCAGACCCACAGGGGGCGCGTCTAATGAAAAACTGTTTTTT CATSRPTGGASNEKLFF
- TRBJ2-6 - TRBV4-1 TGCGCCAGCAGCCTTAGAGGACAGTTTGGCTCTGGGGCCAACGTCCTGACTTTC CASSLRGQFGSGANVLTF
- TRBJ2-1 TRBD2 TRBV9 TGTGCCAGCAGCGAGGGACTAGCGGGAGGTAATGAGCAGTTCTTC CASSEGLAGGNEQFF